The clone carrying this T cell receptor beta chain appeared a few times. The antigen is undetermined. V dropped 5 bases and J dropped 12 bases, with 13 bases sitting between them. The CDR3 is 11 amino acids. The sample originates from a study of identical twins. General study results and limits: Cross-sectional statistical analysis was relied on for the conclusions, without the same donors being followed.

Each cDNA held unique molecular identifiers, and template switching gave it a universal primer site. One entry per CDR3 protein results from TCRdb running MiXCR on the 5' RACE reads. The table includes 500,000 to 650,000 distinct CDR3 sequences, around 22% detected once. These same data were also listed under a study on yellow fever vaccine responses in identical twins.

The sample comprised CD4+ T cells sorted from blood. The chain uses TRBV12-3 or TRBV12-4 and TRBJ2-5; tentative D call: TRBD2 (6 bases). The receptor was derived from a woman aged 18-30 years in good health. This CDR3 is CASSRGLEEYF. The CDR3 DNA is TGTGCCAGCAGTCGGGGACTTGAGGAGTACTTC.